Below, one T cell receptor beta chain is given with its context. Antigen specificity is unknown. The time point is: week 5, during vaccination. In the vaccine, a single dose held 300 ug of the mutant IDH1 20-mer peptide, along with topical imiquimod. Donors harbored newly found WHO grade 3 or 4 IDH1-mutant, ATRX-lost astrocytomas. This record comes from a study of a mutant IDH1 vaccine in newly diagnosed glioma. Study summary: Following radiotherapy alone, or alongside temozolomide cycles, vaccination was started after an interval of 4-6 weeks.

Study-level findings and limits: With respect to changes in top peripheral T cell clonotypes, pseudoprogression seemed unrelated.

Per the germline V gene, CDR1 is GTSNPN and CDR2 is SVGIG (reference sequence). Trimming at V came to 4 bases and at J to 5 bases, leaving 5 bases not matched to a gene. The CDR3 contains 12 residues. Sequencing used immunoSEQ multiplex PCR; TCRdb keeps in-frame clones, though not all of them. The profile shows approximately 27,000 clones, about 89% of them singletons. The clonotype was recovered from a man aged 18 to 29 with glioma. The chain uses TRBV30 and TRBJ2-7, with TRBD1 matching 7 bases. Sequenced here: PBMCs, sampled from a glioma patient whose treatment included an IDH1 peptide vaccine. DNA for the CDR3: TGTGCCTGGAAACGAGGGGGCGACGAGCAGTACTTC. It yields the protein CAWKRGGDEQYF.